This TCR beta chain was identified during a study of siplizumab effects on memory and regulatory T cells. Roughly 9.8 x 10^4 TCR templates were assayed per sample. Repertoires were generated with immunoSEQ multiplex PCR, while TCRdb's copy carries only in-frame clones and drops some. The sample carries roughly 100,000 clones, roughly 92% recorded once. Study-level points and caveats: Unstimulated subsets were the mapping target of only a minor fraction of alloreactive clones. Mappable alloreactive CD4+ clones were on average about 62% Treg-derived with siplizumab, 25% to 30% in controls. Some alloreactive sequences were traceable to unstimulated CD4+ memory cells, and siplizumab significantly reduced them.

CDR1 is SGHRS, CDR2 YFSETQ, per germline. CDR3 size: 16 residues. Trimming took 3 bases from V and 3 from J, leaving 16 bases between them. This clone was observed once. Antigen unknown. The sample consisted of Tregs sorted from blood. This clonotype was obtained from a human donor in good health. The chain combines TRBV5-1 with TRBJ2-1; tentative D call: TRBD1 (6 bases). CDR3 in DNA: TGCGCCAGCAGCTCTGGACAGTTAATTCTCTACAATGAGCAGTTCTTC. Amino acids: CASSSGQLILYNEQFF.